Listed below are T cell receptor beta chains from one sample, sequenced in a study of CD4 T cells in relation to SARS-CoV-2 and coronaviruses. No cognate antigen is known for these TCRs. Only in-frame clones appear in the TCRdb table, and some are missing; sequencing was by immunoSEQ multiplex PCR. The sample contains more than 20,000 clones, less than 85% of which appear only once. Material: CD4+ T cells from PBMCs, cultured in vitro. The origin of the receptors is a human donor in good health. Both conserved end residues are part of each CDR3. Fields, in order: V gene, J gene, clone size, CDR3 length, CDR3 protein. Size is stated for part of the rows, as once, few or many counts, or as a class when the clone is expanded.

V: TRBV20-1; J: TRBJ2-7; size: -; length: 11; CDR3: CSARGGREQYF
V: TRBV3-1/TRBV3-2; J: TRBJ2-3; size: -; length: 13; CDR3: CASSQGVGDTQYF
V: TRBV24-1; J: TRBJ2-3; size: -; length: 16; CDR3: CATSDIPGWGRDTQYF
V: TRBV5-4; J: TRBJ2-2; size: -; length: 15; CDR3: CASTYGTDNTGELFF
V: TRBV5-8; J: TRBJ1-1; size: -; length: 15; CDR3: CASSIKGLLNTEAFF
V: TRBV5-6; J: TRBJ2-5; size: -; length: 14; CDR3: CASSEGQWEETQYF
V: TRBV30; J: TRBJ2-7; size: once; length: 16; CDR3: CAWSSLATQSSYEQYF
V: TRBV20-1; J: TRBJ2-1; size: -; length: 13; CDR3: CSASGQGKNEQFF
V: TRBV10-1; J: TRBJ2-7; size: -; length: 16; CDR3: CASSESIVWDAWEQYF
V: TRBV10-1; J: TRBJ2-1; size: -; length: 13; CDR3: CASSGWEGDEQFF
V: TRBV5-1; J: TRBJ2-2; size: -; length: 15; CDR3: CASTQTNSGAGELFF
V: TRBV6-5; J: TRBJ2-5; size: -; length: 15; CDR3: CASSYLQGGQETQYF
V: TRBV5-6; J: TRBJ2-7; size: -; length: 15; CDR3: CASSYFRAKDYEQYF
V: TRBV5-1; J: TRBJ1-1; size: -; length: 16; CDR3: CASSPGAGGSNTEAFF
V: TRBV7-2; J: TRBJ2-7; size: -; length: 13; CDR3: CASGHRLAYEQYF
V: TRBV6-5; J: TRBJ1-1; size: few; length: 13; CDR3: CASTMTGNTEAFF
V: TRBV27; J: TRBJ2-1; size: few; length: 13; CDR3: CASSFAGPNEQFF
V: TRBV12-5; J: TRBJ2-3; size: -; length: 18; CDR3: CASGLVPDGMGGTDTQYF
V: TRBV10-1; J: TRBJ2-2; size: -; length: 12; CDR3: CASNRVPGELFF
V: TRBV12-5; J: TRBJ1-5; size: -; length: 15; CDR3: CASGEGQGAHQPQHF
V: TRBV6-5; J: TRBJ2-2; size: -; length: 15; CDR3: CASSLQGAGTGELFF
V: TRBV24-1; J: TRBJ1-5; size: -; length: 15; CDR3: CATSNNGVEDQPQHF
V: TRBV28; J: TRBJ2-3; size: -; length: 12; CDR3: CASSLQADTQYF
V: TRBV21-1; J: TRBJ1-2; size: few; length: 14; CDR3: CASSKRGGLYGYTF
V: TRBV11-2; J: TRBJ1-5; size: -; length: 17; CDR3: CASSLDGTGYSNQPQHF
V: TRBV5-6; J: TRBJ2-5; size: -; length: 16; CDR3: CASSLGGPELRKTQYF
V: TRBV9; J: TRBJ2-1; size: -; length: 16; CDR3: CASSVTSGRSYNEQFF
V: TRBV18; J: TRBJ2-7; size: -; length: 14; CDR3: CASTGTRGPGEQYF
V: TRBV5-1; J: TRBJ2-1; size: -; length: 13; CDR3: CASSLKVTNEQFF
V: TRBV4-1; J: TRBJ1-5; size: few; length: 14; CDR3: CASSQEGNNQPQHF
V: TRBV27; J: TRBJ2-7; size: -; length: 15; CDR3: CASRVGQGGIYEQYF
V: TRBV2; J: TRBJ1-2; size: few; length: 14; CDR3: CASRSFRGGGGYTF
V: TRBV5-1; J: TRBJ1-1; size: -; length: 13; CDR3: CASSSPGATEAFF
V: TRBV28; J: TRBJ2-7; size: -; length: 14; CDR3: CASIPGSMAYEQYF
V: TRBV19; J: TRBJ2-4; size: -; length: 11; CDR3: CASSNSGLVYF
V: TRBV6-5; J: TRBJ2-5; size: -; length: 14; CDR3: CASSLRTSLETQYF
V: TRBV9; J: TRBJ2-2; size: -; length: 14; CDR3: CASSAGQNTGELFF
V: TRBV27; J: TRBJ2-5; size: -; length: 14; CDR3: CASSPFPLQETQYF
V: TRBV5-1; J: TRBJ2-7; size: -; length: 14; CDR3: CASYPEGRNYEQYF
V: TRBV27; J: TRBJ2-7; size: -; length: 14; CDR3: CASSLSGTKGEQYF
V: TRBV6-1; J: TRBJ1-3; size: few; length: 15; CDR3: CASSEDTHPGNTIYF
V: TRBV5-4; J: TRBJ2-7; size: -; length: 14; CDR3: CASSAGQGTYEQYF
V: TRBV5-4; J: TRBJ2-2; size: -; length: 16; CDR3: CASSPKGQGPTGELFF
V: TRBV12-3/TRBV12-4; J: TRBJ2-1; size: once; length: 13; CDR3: CASTPGGFNEQFF
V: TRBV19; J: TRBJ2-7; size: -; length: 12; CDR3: CASSTSDLGQYF
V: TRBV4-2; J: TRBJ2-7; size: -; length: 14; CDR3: CASSQDSGVYEQYF
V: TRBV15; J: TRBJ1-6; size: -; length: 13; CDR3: CATSRDGGSPLHF
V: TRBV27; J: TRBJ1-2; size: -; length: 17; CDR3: CASSLSLGDRGGYGYTF
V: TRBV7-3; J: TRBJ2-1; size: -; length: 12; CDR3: CASSPQGSEQFF
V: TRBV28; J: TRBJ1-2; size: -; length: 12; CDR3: CASREAGERHTF